These T cell receptor beta chains were read from a single sample in a study of CD8 T cells in ankylosing spondylitis. TCRdb reprocessed the 5' RACE reads with MiXCR, giving one entry per CDR3 protein. The data contain 200,000 to 250,000 distinct CDR3 sequences, about 7.3% of them singletons. Sequenced input: blood, either unsorted or a sorted T cell fraction (not recorded which). These receptors all stem from a male donor with ankylosing spondylitis. CDR3s include the opening cysteine and the closing phenylalanine or tryptophan. Fields, in order: clone size, V gene, D gene, J gene, CDR3 protein, CDR3 DNA. A D gene is named only where the DNA matches it firmly. For some rows the clone size is stated as once, few or many, or as a class when expanded; others skip it.

clone_size: many
v_call: TRBV11-2
d_call: NA
j_call: TRBJ2-2
cdr3_aa: CASSLSGATQTGELFF
cdr3_nt: TGTGCCAGCAGCCTATCGGGGGCCACACAAACCGGGGAGCTGTTTTTT

clone_size: NA
v_call: TRBV6-5
d_call: NA
j_call: TRBJ2-5
cdr3_aa: CASSLTMAALKETQYF
cdr3_nt: TGTGCCAGCAGTTTGACTATGGCGGCCTTAAAGGAGACCCAGTACTTC

clone_size: NA
v_call: TRBV28
d_call: NA
j_call: TRBJ2-7
cdr3_aa: CASSFRYGSYEQYF
cdr3_nt: TGTGCCAGCAGTTTCCGGTACGGATCCTACGAGCAGTACTTC

clone_size: many
v_call: TRBV7-9
d_call: NA
j_call: TRBJ2-7
cdr3_aa: CASRLSYEQYF
cdr3_nt: TGTGCCTCTCGACTTTCCTACGAGCAGTACTTC

clone_size: NA
v_call: TRBV7-2
d_call: NA
j_call: TRBJ1-5
cdr3_aa: CASSPHGGADQPQHF
cdr3_nt: TGTGCCAGCAGCCCCCACGGGGGCGCGGATCAGCCCCAGCATTTT

clone_size: many
v_call: TRBV28
d_call: NA
j_call: TRBJ2-2
cdr3_aa: CASTLPSTDNTGELFF
cdr3_nt: TGTGCCAGCACTTTACCCTCGACAGACAACACCGGGGAGCTGTTTTTT

clone_size: many
v_call: TRBV11-1
d_call: TRBD1
j_call: TRBJ1-1
cdr3_aa: CASSRSGGLNTEAFF
cdr3_nt: TGTGCCAGCAGTCGCTCAGGGGGACTGAACACTGAAGCTTTCTTT

clone_size: many
v_call: TRBV6-2/TRBV6-3
d_call: NA
j_call: TRBJ1-5
cdr3_aa: CASSYHRGGNQPQHF
cdr3_nt: TGTGCCAGCAGTTACCATAGGGGGGGCAATCAGCCCCAGCATTTT

clone_size: few
v_call: TRBV4-1
d_call: NA
j_call: TRBJ1-5
cdr3_aa: CASSPALNQPQHF
cdr3_nt: TGCGCCAGCAGCCCCGCGTTGAATCAGCCCCAGCATTTT

clone_size: many
v_call: TRBV6-2/TRBV6-3
d_call: NA
j_call: TRBJ2-1
cdr3_aa: CASSGNYNEQFF
cdr3_nt: TGTGCCAGCAGTGGCAACTACAATGAGCAGTTCTTC

clone_size: few
v_call: TRBV10-3
d_call: NA
j_call: TRBJ2-7
cdr3_aa: CAISDIHREQYF
cdr3_nt: TGTGCCATCAGTGACATACATCGTGAGCAGTACTTC

clone_size: few
v_call: TRBV10-3
d_call: NA
j_call: TRBJ2-7
cdr3_aa: CAISQDKGLYEQYF
cdr3_nt: TGTGCCATCAGCCAAGATAAGGGGCTCTACGAGCAGTACTTC

clone_size: many
v_call: TRBV9
d_call: NA
j_call: TRBJ2-2
cdr3_aa: CASSETNTGELFF
cdr3_nt: TGTGCCAGCAGTGAGACGAACACCGGGGAGCTGTTTTTT

clone_size: few
v_call: TRBV27
d_call: NA
j_call: TRBJ2-1
cdr3_aa: CASLGGPFNEQFF
cdr3_nt: TGTGCCAGCCTCGGCGGGCCGTTCAATGAGCAGTTCTTC

clone_size: NA
v_call: TRBV20-1
d_call: NA
j_call: TRBJ2-7
cdr3_aa: CSAEDGRTYEQYF
cdr3_nt: TGCAGTGCTGAGGACGGACGAACCTACGAGCAGTACTTC

clone_size: NA
v_call: TRBV7-9
d_call: NA
j_call: TRBJ2-1
cdr3_aa: CASSSGQTFYNEQFF
cdr3_nt: TGTGCCAGCAGCTCCGGACAGACCTTCTACAATGAGCAGTTCTTC

clone_size: many
v_call: TRBV10-3
d_call: NA
j_call: TRBJ2-5
cdr3_aa: CATGEPGGGETQYF
cdr3_nt: TGTGCCACCGGGGAGCCAGGGGGAGGAGAGACCCAGTACTTC

clone_size: many
v_call: TRBV12-3/TRBV12-4
d_call: TRBD1
j_call: TRBJ2-3
cdr3_aa: CASSFGQGTDTQYF
cdr3_nt: TGTGCCAGCAGTTTCGGACAGGGGACAGATACGCAGTATTTT

clone_size: many
v_call: TRBV5-6
d_call: TRBD1
j_call: TRBJ1-4
cdr3_aa: CASSLAGQGMEKLFF
cdr3_nt: TGTGCCAGCAGCTTGGCCGGACAGGGCATGGAAAAACTGTTTTTT

clone_size: few
v_call: TRBV6-2/TRBV6-3
d_call: TRBD1
j_call: TRBJ2-3
cdr3_aa: CASVQGAADTQYF
cdr3_nt: TGTGCCAGCGTGCAGGGGGCCGCAGATACGCAGTATTTT

clone_size: many
v_call: TRBV5-1
d_call: NA
j_call: TRBJ2-1
cdr3_aa: CASSFRGTSYNEQFF
cdr3_nt: TGCGCCAGCAGCTTCCGGGGAACGTCCTACAATGAGCAGTTCTTC

clone_size: NA
v_call: TRBV7-6
d_call: NA
j_call: TRBJ2-7
cdr3_aa: CASSSVGGGTYEQYF
cdr3_nt: TGTGCCAGCAGCTCTGTGGGTGGGGGGACCTACGAGCAGTACTTC

clone_size: many
v_call: TRBV11-2
d_call: TRBD1
j_call: TRBJ1-1
cdr3_aa: CASSLIQGGNTEAFF
cdr3_nt: TGTGCCAGCAGCTTAATTCAGGGGGGGAACACTGAAGCTTTCTTT

clone_size: many
v_call: TRBV4-3
d_call: NA
j_call: TRBJ1-1
cdr3_aa: CASSQDLILNTEAFF
cdr3_nt: TGCGCCAGCAGCCAAGATCTTATCCTAAACACTGAAGCTTTCTTT

clone_size: many
v_call: TRBV13
d_call: NA
j_call: TRBJ1-1
cdr3_aa: CASQFEGNTEAFF
cdr3_nt: TGTGCCAGCCAGTTTGAGGGGAACACTGAAGCTTTCTTT

clone_size: many
v_call: TRBV6-5
d_call: NA
j_call: TRBJ2-3
cdr3_aa: CASTPGGDTQYF
cdr3_nt: TGTGCCAGCACCCCCGGGGGAGATACGCAGTATTTT

clone_size: NA
v_call: TRBV4-2
d_call: TRBD2
j_call: TRBJ2-3
cdr3_aa: CASSQEGKREEADTQYF
cdr3_nt: TGTGCCAGCAGCCAAGAAGGGAAGCGGGAAGAAGCAGATACGCAGTATTTT

clone_size: NA
v_call: TRBV7-9
d_call: TRBD2
j_call: TRBJ2-5
cdr3_aa: CASSPEVAGPRETQYF
cdr3_nt: TGTGCCAGCAGCCCAGAGGTAGCGGGGCCCCGGGAGACCCAGTACTTC

clone_size: NA
v_call: TRBV29-1
d_call: NA
j_call: TRBJ2-5
cdr3_aa: CSVEPGRWETQYF
cdr3_nt: TGCAGCGTTGAACCGGGCCGTTGGGAGACCCAGTACTTC

clone_size: many
v_call: TRBV7-9
d_call: NA
j_call: TRBJ1-1
cdr3_aa: CASRANTEAFF
cdr3_nt: TGTGCCAGCAGGGCTAACACTGAAGCTTTCTTT

clone_size: many
v_call: TRBV6-2/TRBV6-3
d_call: TRBD2
j_call: TRBJ2-1
cdr3_aa: CASSYTGLAGGYNEQFF
cdr3_nt: TGTGCCAGCAGTTACACAGGACTAGCGGGGGGATACAATGAGCAGTTCTTC

clone_size: many
v_call: TRBV6-2/TRBV6-3
d_call: NA
j_call: TRBJ2-7
cdr3_aa: CASRQGTLLSYEQYF
cdr3_nt: TGTGCCAGCAGACAAGGGACATTGCTATCCTACGAGCAGTACTTC

clone_size: many
v_call: TRBV12-3/TRBV12-4
d_call: TRBD2
j_call: TRBJ2-3
cdr3_aa: CASSNSGGAGDTQYF
cdr3_nt: TGTGCCAGCAGTAATAGCGGGGGGGCAGGAGATACGCAGTATTTT

clone_size: many
v_call: TRBV20-1
d_call: NA
j_call: TRBJ2-1
cdr3_aa: CSAGGGRFF
cdr3_nt: TGCAGTGCTGGGGGGGGCCGGTTCTTC

clone_size: many
v_call: TRBV4-1
d_call: NA
j_call: TRBJ2-7
cdr3_aa: CASSQDPGSYEQYF
cdr3_nt: TGCGCCAGCAGCCAAGATCCGGGCTCCTACGAGCAGTACTTC

clone_size: NA
v_call: TRBV24-1
d_call: NA
j_call: TRBJ1-1
cdr3_aa: CATSGQGAEAFF
cdr3_nt: TGTGCCACCAGTGGTCAGGGCGCTGAAGCTTTCTTT

clone_size: many
v_call: TRBV4-3
d_call: NA
j_call: TRBJ1-6
cdr3_aa: CASSQDWRVDSPLHF
cdr3_nt: TGCGCCAGCAGCCAAGATTGGAGGGTCGATTCACCCCTCCACTTT

clone_size: many
v_call: TRBV4-2
d_call: NA
j_call: TRBJ2-6
cdr3_aa: CASSPETSGANVLTF
cdr3_nt: TGTGCCAGCAGTCCAGAGACCTCTGGGGCCAACGTCCTGACTTTC

clone_size: NA
v_call: TRBV20-1
d_call: TRBD2
j_call: TRBJ2-1
cdr3_aa: CSARELAGVSNEQFF
cdr3_nt: TGCAGTGCTAGGGAACTAGCGGGAGTCTCCAATGAGCAGTTCTTC

clone_size: many
v_call: TRBV5-1
d_call: TRBD1
j_call: TRBJ2-7
cdr3_aa: CASSFTGGDEQYF
cdr3_nt: TGCGCCAGCAGCTTTACAGGGGGAGACGAGCAGTACTTC

clone_size: NA
v_call: TRBV14
d_call: NA
j_call: TRBJ2-4
cdr3_aa: CASSQDVKRIGGKNIQYF
cdr3_nt: TGTGCCAGCAGCCAAGATGTGAAGAGGATAGGGGGCAAAAACATTCAGTACTTC

clone_size: NA
v_call: TRBV6-2/TRBV6-3
d_call: NA
j_call: TRBJ2-5
cdr3_aa: CASSYGRGPKTQYF
cdr3_nt: TGTGCCAGCAGTTACGGGCGGGGGCCGAAGACCCAGTACTTC

clone_size: few
v_call: TRBV14
d_call: NA
j_call: TRBJ1-1
cdr3_aa: CASIKGGSTEAFF
cdr3_nt: TGTGCCAGCATTAAAGGAGGGAGCACTGAAGCTTTCTTT

clone_size: many
v_call: TRBV19
d_call: NA
j_call: TRBJ1-1
cdr3_aa: CASNPKMNTEAFF
cdr3_nt: TGTGCCAGTAACCCAAAGATGAACACTGAAGCTTTCTTT

clone_size: many
v_call: TRBV6-5
d_call: TRBD1
j_call: TRBJ1-5
cdr3_aa: CASSFRDRYQPQHF
cdr3_nt: TGTGCCAGCAGTTTCCGGGACAGGTATCAGCCCCAGCATTTT